These 22 T cell receptor beta chains share one sample of origin, sequenced in a study of blood T cell repertoires in COVID-19. The table came from immunoSEQ multiplex PCR; TCRdb's copy has only in-frame clones and leaves some out. The sample consists of approximately 220,000 clones, about 80% of them appearing once. Material for sequencing was PBMCs or T cells enriched from blood (not recorded which). The receptor source for this set is a woman aged 40 to 55 with acute COVID-19.

The chain is built from TRBV5-1 and TRBJ2-6; unclear D gene. From germline, CDR1 is SGHRS and CDR2 YFSETQ. V was clipped by 2 bases and J by 1 base, with 10 bases between them. The CDR3 is 16 amino acids. The CDR3 loop is CASSFNAQSGANVLTF. Written as DNA, the CDR3 is TGCGCCAGCAGCTTTAATGCCCAGTCTGGGGCCAACGTCCTGACTTTC.

This clone was counted at least ten times. This chain joins TRBV4-1 and TRBJ2-2, with a possible D match to TRBD2 (5 bases). The CDR3 runs 15 residues. Trimming stripped 2 bases from V and 4 bases from J, with 11 bases between. Germline CDR1 MGHRA, CDR2 YSYEKL. The CDR3: CASSQPWESTGELFF. In DNA, the CDR3 is TGCGCCAGCAGCCAACCCTGGGAGTCCACCGGGGAGCTGTTTTTT.

The V call is TRBV9, the J call TRBJ2-7; 14 bases are a match to TRBD2. The CDR3 is 15 amino acids. Germline-derived CDR1 and CDR2 are SGDLS and YYNGEE. V lost 5 bases and J lost 6; bases outside the gene matches: 7. CDR3 in amino acids: CASSRGLAGELEQYF. The CDR3 DNA is TGTGCCAGCAGTCGGGGACTAGCGGGAGAACTCGAGCAGTACTTC.

The J gene is TRBJ2-1, the V gene TRBV18; 8 nucleotides align to TRBD1. CDR1 and CDR2 (germline): KGHSH, LQKENI. The CDR3 spans 16 residues. Unmatched junction bases numbered 5, after V lost 2 bases and J lost 2 bases. The CDR3 nucleotides are TGTGCCAGCTCACCAGTCGGGACAGGAGCCTACAATGAGCAGTTCTTC. Its translation is CASSPVGTGAYNEQFF.

The chain has TRBV5-5 and TRBJ1-1; D unclear. From germline, CDR1 is SGHKS and CDR2 YYEKEE (reference sequence). Trimming took 2 bases from V and 7 from J, leaving 12 bases between them. This CDR3 is 13 amino acids long. CDR3 sequence: CASSLTDTREAFF. CDR3 in DNA: TGTGCCAGCAGCTTAACAGATACCCGTGAAGCTTTCTTT.

The V and J genes are TRBV9 and TRBJ2-2; TRBD2 matches 11 bases. The junction had 8 bases not matched to a gene; V was cut back by 3 bases and J by 4 bases. Germline V gene sequence: CDR1 SGDLS, CDR2 YYNGEE. This CDR3 has 17 amino acids. CDR3 protein: CASSALAGGPVTGELFF. Here the CDR3 DNA reads TGTGCCAGCAGCGCCTTAGCGGGAGGGCCGGTCACCGGGGAGCTGTTTTTT.

The chain employs TRBV7-8 and TRBJ2-7; TRBD2 matches 9 bases. CDR1 is SGHVS and CDR2 is FQNEAQ in the germline V gene. The CDR3 spans 16 residues. V was clipped by 0 bases and J by 0 bases; unmatched bases: 3. CDR3 DNA sequence: TGTGCCAGCAGCTTAGCGTGGCGGGAGGGCTCCTACGAGCAGTACTTC. Protein: CASSLAWREGSYEQYF.

V usage is TRBV29-1 and J usage is TRBJ2-3; tentatively, D is TRBD1 (6 bases). Germline loops: CDR1 SQVTM, CDR2 ANQGSEA. V lost 7 bases and J lost 8, with 13 bases in between. The CDR3 runs to 11 residues. CDR3 DNA: TGCAGCGCTCAACAGGGTGGTACGCAGTATTTT. This gives the protein CSAQQGGTQYF.

This clone was observed many times. The V and J genes are TRBV5-4 and TRBJ2-2, with 12 bases fitting TRBD1. CDR1 and CDR2 from the germline V gene are SGHNT and YYREEE (reference sequence). This CDR3 is built from 16 residues. J lost 6 bases, V lost 4 bases, and 7 bases had no gene match. CDR3 loop: CASSMGTGGLAGELFF. For the CDR3, the DNA is TGTGCCAGCAGCATGGGGACAGGGGGCTTAGCCGGGGAGCTGTTTTTT.

This clone has a count of ten or more. The chain joins TRBV19 to TRBJ2-1; D unresolved. This CDR3 has 13 amino acids. Germline CDR1 is LNHDA and CDR2 is SQIVND (reference sequence). The germline V and J ends were trimmed by 5 bases and 6 bases, with 11 bases remaining between them. CDR3 sequence (DNA): TGTGCCAGTAGTCTGACAAGTGTCAATGAGCAGTTCTTC. This codes for CASSLTSVNEQFF.

This clone was seen more than once but under ten times. V and J are TRBV4-2 and TRBJ2-3; TRBD2 matches 7 bases. Germline V gene data show CDR1 as LGHNA and CDR2 as YNFKEQ. The V and J ends lost 4 bases and 14 bases, in that order; junction bases with no gene match: 9. CDR3 size: 12 residues. The CDR3 here is CASSPMGEGLYF. The DNA of the CDR3 is TGTGCCAGCAGCCCGATGGGGGAGGGCCTGTATTTT.

The chain links TRBV30 to TRBJ2-2; 9 nucleotides agree with TRBD1. V lost 4 bases and J lost 6; bases outside the gene matches: 6. Per germline, CDR1 GTSNPN and CDR2 SVGIG (reference sequence). The CDR3 extends over 14 amino acids. The CDR3 DNA is TGTGCCTGGAAGGGACAGGGAGGGTCCGGGGAGCTGTTTTTT. Translation: CAWKGQGGSGELFF.

The J gene is TRBJ1-1, the V gene TRBV2; 7 nucleotides match TRBD1. The length of the CDR3 is 14 residues. Trimming at V came to 5 bases and at J to 3 bases, leaving 6 bases not matched to a gene. Germline V gene data show CDR1 as SNHLY and CDR2 as FYNNEI. The CDR3 loop is CASSLGTGDTEAFF. The CDR3 coding sequence is TGTGCCAGCAGTTTGGGCACAGGGGACACTGAAGCTTTCTTT. Full variable domain (rest looked up from reference TRBV2 and TRBJ1-1): EPEVTQTPSHQVTQMGQEVILRCVPISNHLYFYWYRQILGQKVEFLVSFYNNEISEKSEIFDDQFSVERPDGSNFTLKIRSTKLEDSAMYFCASSLGTGDTEAFFGQGTRLTVV.

The CDR3 sequence is CASSGRQGNEKLFF. The CDR3 bases are TGTGCCAGCAGTGGTCGACAGGGGAATGAAAAACTGTTTTTT. The rearrangement links TRBV28 to TRBJ1-4, with 8 positions matching TRBD1. The CDR3 has 14 amino acids. Germline values: CDR1 MDHEN, CDR2 SYDVKM. J lost 5 bases, V lost 5 bases, and 4 bases had no gene match.

This clone appeared a single time. The V call is TRBV28, the J call TRBJ2-3, with no clear D. The CDR3 has 14 residues. V was clipped by 8 bases and J by 2 bases, with 14 bases between them. The germline V gene has CDR1 MDHEN and CDR2 SYDVKM. CDR3 DNA sequence: TGTGCCAGCGAGGAGTCCTCAACCACAGATACGCAGTATTTT. Translated, it gives CASEESSTTDTQYF.

This chain connects TRBV5-1 to TRBJ1-3; D ambiguous. The CDR3 loop spans 14 amino acids. CDR1 SGHRS and CDR2 YFSETQ come from the germline V gene. The V gene lost 4 bases and the J gene lost 3 bases, with 11 bases spanning the gap. CDR3 loop: CASSRTGNGNTIYF. CDR3 in DNA: TGCGCCAGCAGCCGAACCGGGAATGGAAACACCATATATTTT.

The chain has TRBV12-3 or TRBV12-4 and TRBJ1-2; D is undetermined. The CDR3 spans 13 residues. Trimming removed 0 bases from V and 8 bases from J, with 10 bases in between. The CDR3 DNA follows: TGTGCCAGCAGTTTAGCGCGCGGAGGCGGCTACACCTTC. Its translation: CASSLARGGGYTF.

The V and J genes are TRBV19 and TRBJ2-1; TRBD1 agrees at 9 bases. The CDR3 sequence is 19 residues long. Per germline, CDR1 LNHDA and CDR2 SQIVND (reference sequence). V shed 6 bases and J 1 base; nucleotides not matched to a gene: 16. CDR3 residues: CASSHDGTGRSSSYNEQFF. The CDR3 coding sequence is TGTGCCAGTAGCCATGACGGGACAGGGAGGTCCTCGTCCTACAATGAGCAGTTCTTC. Variable domain in full (rest from reference TRBV19 and TRBJ2-1): DGGITQSPKYLFRKEGQNVTLSCEQNLNHDAMYWYRQDPGQGLRLIYYSQIVNDFQKGDIAEGYSVSREKKESFPLTVTSAQKNPTAFYLCASSHDGTGRSSSYNEQFFGPGTRLTVL.

This clone has only one observation. This chain connects TRBV19 to TRBJ1-2; 10 bases agree with TRBD1. The germline V gene encodes CDR1 LNHDA and CDR2 SQIVND (reference sequence). Losses at the gene ends were 9 bases for V and 4 bases for J; bases not matched to a gene: 5. This CDR3 contains 13 residues. The CDR3 DNA is TGTGCCAGCACGGACAGGGGGAGCTATGGCTACACCTTC. Encoded protein: CASTDRGSYGYTF.

This clone has just one count. Additional DNA sequences in this sample encode the identical CDR3. V and J are TRBV28 and TRBJ1-4; 11 bases match TRBD1. V shed 1 base and J 6 bases; nucleotides not matched to a gene: 1. The CDR3 runs to 15 residues. Germline V gene data show CDR1 as MDHEN and CDR2 as SYDVKM. This chain's CDR3 is CASSLLGQGDEKLFF. The CDR3 region has the DNA TGTGCCAGCAGTTTATTGGGACAGGGGGATGAAAAACTGTTTTTT.

This chain connects TRBV10-3 to TRBJ2-7; D remains ambiguous. V gave up 5 bases and J gave up 4 bases, with 12 bases separating them. The CDR3 spans 13 residues. Germline V gene sequence: CDR1 ENHRY, CDR2 SYGVKD. CDR3 nucleotides: TGTGCCATCAGTCCCCTAGAATCGTACGAGCAGTACTTC. Its protein product is CAISPLESYEQYF.

CDR3 in amino acids: CASSFSGDYGYTF. CDR3 DNA sequence: TGCGCCAGCAGCTTCTCAGGGGACTATGGCTACACCTTC. V gene TRBV5-1 combines with J gene TRBJ1-2; D is perhaps TRBD1 (6 bases). Germline lookup yields CDR1 SGHRS and CDR2 YFSETQ. This CDR3 is built from 13 residues. V dropped 2 bases and J dropped 3 bases, with 8 bases sitting between them.